This section outlines one T cell receptor (beta chain) sequence together with its context. As yet, its antigen is unknown. This CDR3 contains 15 residues. J was trimmed by 5 bases and V by 6 bases; bases with no gene match: 11. This sample is drawn from a study of T cells after yellow fever vaccination. 5'RACE template switching generated TCR cDNA, adding a universal primer site and UMIs. TCRdb itself ran the 5' RACE reads through MiXCR, one entry per CDR3 protein. The table records 450,000 to 550,000 distinct CDR3 sequences, 21% of them present only once. Study-wide findings and caveats: The appearance of a small share of clonotypes in both CD4 and CD8 compartments was observed. Abundant bulk-population clonotypes could contaminate the FACS-sorted repertoires. Subsequent booster samples again held most clones from primary vaccination (nearly 98% CD4, just under 90% CD8).

The sample in question was PBMCs, obtained less than 25 days after the first yellow fever vaccination. The rearrangement joins TRBV12-3 or TRBV12-4 to TRBJ1-2; 8 nucleotides align to TRBD1. The clonotype was recovered from a man between 18 and 29 years old who received the YFV17D yellow fever vaccine. The CDR3 nucleotides are TGTGCCAGCAGCCGACAAACAGGGGGAGAGTATGGCTACACCTTC. This translates into CASSRQTGGEYGYTF.